This TCR beta chain was documented in a study of blood T cell repertoires in COVID-19. Study summary: There were acute and convalescent COVID-19 samples, and they came from the United States, Italy and Spain. PBMCs, B-cell-depleted T cells, or T cells provided the cDNA or gDNA that made up the material.

In the source study's methods: Reference gene primer amplification in the assay estimated nucleated cell counts. Assay used: immunoSEQ multiplex PCR; TCRdb lists only in-frame clones, some missing. The DNA gave D and trimming, while V, J and clone size come from that table. The top ten hold 6% to 7% of the sample, which has roughly 350,000 clones, 87% seen once. In Seattle, patients joined the study during active infection and were tracked longitudinally. The CDR3 contains 20 residues. V shed 4 bases, J shed 2 bases, and the junction held 14 bases outside the gene matches. From germline, CDR1 is LNHDA and CDR2 SQIVND (reference sequence).

This clonotype originated in a woman aged 45-65 years with COVID-19, enrolled during active disease. The sequenced sample consisted of peripheral blood. V gene TRBV19 combines with J gene TRBJ2-5; 15 bases align to TRBD2. The CDR3 protein is CASSNSSPGLAGGLQETQYF. CDR3 sequence (DNA): TGTGCCAGTAGTAACTCAAGCCCGGGACTAGCGGGAGGCCTTCAAGAGACCCAGTACTTC.